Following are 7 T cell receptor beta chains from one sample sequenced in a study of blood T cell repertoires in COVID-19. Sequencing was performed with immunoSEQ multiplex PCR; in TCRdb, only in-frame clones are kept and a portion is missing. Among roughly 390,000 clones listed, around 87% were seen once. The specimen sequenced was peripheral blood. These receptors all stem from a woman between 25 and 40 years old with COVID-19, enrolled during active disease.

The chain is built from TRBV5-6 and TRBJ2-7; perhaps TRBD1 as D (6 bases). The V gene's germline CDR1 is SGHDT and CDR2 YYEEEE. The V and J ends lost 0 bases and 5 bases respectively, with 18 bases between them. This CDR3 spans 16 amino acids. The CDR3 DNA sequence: TGTGCCAGCAGCTTGGTCCCACAGGGCTGGCCCCACGAGCAGTACTTC. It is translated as CASSLVPQGWPHEQYF. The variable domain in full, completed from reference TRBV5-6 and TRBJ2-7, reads DAGVTQSPTHLIKTRGQQVTLRCSPKSGHDTVSWYQQALGQGPQFIFQYYEEEERQRGNFPDRFSGHQFPNYSSELNVNALLLGDSALYLCASSLVPQGWPHEQYFGPGTRLTVT.

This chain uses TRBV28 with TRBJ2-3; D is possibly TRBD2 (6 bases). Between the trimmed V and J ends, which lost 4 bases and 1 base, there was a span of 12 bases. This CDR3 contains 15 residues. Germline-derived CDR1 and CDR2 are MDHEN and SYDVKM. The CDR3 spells CASSSIGTGTDTQYF. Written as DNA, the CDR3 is TGTGCCAGCAGTTCTATTGGGACTGGCACAGATACGCAGTATTTT.

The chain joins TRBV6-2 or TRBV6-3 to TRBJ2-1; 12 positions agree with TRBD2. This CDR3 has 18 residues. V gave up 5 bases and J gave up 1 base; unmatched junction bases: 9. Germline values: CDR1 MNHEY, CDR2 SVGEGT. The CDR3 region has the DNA TGTGCCAGCAGTCCGACTAGCGGGAGACCCCGTTCCTACAATGAGCAGTTCTTC. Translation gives CASSPTSGRPRSYNEQFF.

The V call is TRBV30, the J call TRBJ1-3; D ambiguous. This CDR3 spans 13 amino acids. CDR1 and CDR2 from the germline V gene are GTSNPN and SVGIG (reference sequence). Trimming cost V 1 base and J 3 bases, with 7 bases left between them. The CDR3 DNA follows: TGTGCCTGGAGTGCCCTACTTGGAAACACCATATATTTT. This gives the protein CAWSALLGNTIYF. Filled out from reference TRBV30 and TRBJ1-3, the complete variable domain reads SQTIHQWPATLVQPVGSPLSLECTVEGTSNPNLYWYRQAAGRGLQLLFYSVGIGQISSEVPQNLSASRPQDRQFILSSKKLLLSDSGFYLCAWSALLGNTIYFGEGSWLTVV.

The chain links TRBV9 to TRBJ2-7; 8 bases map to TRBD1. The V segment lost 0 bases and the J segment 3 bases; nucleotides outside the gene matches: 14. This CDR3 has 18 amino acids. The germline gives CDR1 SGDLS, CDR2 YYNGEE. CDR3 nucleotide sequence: TGTGCCAGCAGCGTAGGGGCAGGGGGCGCAAGTATTGGCTACGAGCAGTACTTC. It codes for CASSVGAGGASIGYEQYF.

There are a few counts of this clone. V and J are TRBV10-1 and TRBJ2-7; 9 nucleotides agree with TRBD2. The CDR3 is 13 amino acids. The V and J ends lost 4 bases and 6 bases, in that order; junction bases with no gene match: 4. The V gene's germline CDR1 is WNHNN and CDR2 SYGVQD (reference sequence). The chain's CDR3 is CASSVAGEGEQYF. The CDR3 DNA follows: TGCGCCAGCAGTGTAGCGGGAGAGGGCGAGCAGTACTTC.

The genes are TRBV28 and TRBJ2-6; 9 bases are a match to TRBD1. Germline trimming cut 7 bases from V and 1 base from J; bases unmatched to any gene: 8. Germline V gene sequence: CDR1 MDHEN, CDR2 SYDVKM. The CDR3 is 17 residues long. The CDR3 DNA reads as TGTGCCAGCAACCCGGGACAGGGCAAATCTGGGGCCAACGTCCTGACTTTC. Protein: CASNPGQGKSGANVLTF.